A selection of T cell receptor beta chains follows, all from one sample in a study of shared clonotypes between healthy human individuals. Clones were read by immunoSEQ multiplex PCR, and TCRdb kept only the in-frame ones, dropping some. Seen here are approximately 700,000 clones, 60% to 75% observed once, and the top ten hold around 2%. Input material: memory CD4+ T cells sorted from blood. The receptor set was obtained from a woman aged 25 to 39 in good health. Both conserved end residues are part of each CDR3. The order of the fields is D gene, J gene, clone size, V gene, CDR3 protein, CDR3 DNA. D genes are given only for firm matches. Not all rows give a size; the values are once, few, many and, for expanded clones, a class.

>-|TRBJ2-7|-|TRBV27
CASSFNAGPYEQYF
TGTGCCAGCAGTTTTAATGCGGGACCCTACGAGCAGTACTTC
>TRBD2|TRBJ2-7|-|TRBV6-1
CAITPRLAGVYEQYF
TGTGCCATTACCCCCAGACTAGCCGGAGTTTACGAGCAGTACTTC
>TRBD1|TRBJ2-7|few|TRBV27
CASSLTRDRTYEQYF
TGTGCCAGCAGCCTAACCCGGGACAGAACCTACGAGCAGTACTTC
>TRBD1|TRBJ1-1|-|TRBV28
CASSFQGGPNTEAFF
TGTGCCAGCAGTTTTCAGGGGGGCCCGAACACTGAAGCTTTCTTT
>-|TRBJ2-5|few|TRBV14
CASSLRETQYF
TGTGCCAGCAGCCTGAGGGAGACCCAGTACTTC
>TRBD1|TRBJ2-7|-|TRBV29-1
CSVTGTGGVYEQYF
TGCAGCGTAACCGGGACAGGGGGTGTCTACGAGCAGTACTTC
>-|TRBJ1-1|-|TRBV6-5
CASSYRGGSTEAFF
TGTGCCAGCAGTTACAGGGGGGGTAGCACTGAAGCTTTCTTT
>-|TRBJ1-2|-|TRBV6-5
CASSYSGAGLNGYTF
TGTGCCAGCAGTTACTCGGGAGCAGGGTTAAATGGCTACACCTTC
>TRBD2|TRBJ2-1|-|TRBV6-5
CASSYWTSGRGDEQFF
TGTGCCAGCAGTTACTGGACTAGCGGCAGAGGAGATGAGCAGTTCTTC
>-|TRBJ2-6|-|TRBV5-1
CASSLESGPGANVLTF
TGCGCCAGCAGCTTGGAAAGTGGCCCTGGGGCCAACGTCCTGACTTTC
>-|TRBJ2-5|-|TRBV5-4
CASSMPLGAQETQYF
TGTGCCAGCAGCATGCCCCTCGGGGCACAAGAGACCCAGTACTTC
>-|TRBJ1-1|-|TRBV7-9
CASSADREAFF
TGTGCCAGCAGCGCGGACAGAGAAGCTTTCTTT
>TRBD2|TRBJ2-7|-|TRBV11-2
CASSSGLAGGVGQYF
TGTGCCAGCAGCTCGGGACTAGCGGGAGGGGTTGGGCAGTACTTC
>-|TRBJ1-3|-|TRBV18
CASSTSIQGSGNTIYF
TGTGCCAGCTCAACGAGTATACAGGGATCTGGAAACACCATATATTTT
>-|TRBJ1-2|-|TRBV28
CASSSQGRGNYGYTF
TGTGCCAGCAGTTCCCAGGGAAGGGGTAACTATGGCTACACCTTC
>-|TRBJ2-4|few|TRBV5-1
CASSPTPAAKNIQYF
TGCGCCAGCAGCCCCACACCAGCGGCCAAAAACATTCAGTACTTC
>TRBD1|TRBJ2-3|-|TRBV7-9
CASSLDTGADTQYF
TGTGCCAGCAGCTTAGACACAGGGGCGGATACGCAGTATTTT
>TRBD1|TRBJ2-2|-|TRBV27
CASSSAGQGLSGELFF
TGTGCCAGCAGTTCCGCCGGACAGGGCCTCTCCGGGGAGCTGTTTTTT
>-|TRBJ2-7|-|TRBV27
CASRTLAEGSYEQYF
TGTGCCAGCAGGACTTTGGCGGAAGGCTCCTACGAGCAGTACTTC
>-|TRBJ1-2|-|TRBV7-1
CASSLRGYGYTF
TGTGCCAGCAGCTTGCGGGGATATGGCTACACCTTC
>-|TRBJ2-7|-|TRBV14
CASSRGRATYEQYF
TGTGCCAGCAGCCGGGGGCGAGCCACCTACGAGCAGTACTTC
>-|TRBJ2-1|many|TRBV18
CASSPTQNDNEQFF
TGTGCCAGCTCACCGACACAAAACGACAATGAGCAGTTCTTC
>-|TRBJ1-4|-|TRBV5-1
CASRKVPLPGEKLFF
TGCGCCAGCAGAAAAGTCCCACTCCCGGGAGAAAAACTGTTTTTT
>TRBD1|TRBJ2-2|once|TRBV4-2
CASSQQGQLNTGELFF
TGTGCCAGCAGCCAACAGGGACAGTTGAACACCGGGGAGCTGTTTTTT
>TRBD1|TRBJ2-5|-|TRBV11-2
CASSLMGTAQETQYF
TGTGCCAGCAGCTTAATGGGGACAGCCCAAGAGACCCAGTACTTC
>-|TRBJ2-1|-|TRBV5-6
CASSLDTGLYNEQFF
TGTGCCAGCAGCTTGGATACTGGGTTATACAATGAGCAGTTCTTC
>-|TRBJ1-5|-|TRBV2
CASNLDPYQPQHF
TGTGCCAGCAACCTGGACCCTTATCAGCCCCAGCATTTT
>TRBD2|TRBJ2-7|-|TRBV28
CASSTPGLGIEQYF
TGTGCCAGCAGTACCCCGGGACTAGGGATCGAGCAGTACTTC
>-|TRBJ1-3|few|TRBV28
CASRLLQAGGNTIYF
TGTGCCAGCCGCCTCCTACAGGCCGGGGGAAACACCATATATTTT
>TRBD2|TRBJ2-1|-|TRBV2
CASKDVGTRGDEQFF
TGTGCCAGCAAAGATGTCGGGACTAGGGGGGATGAGCAGTTCTTC
>-|TRBJ1-1|-|TRBV29-1
CSCQGTEGTEAFF
TGCAGCTGCCAAGGGACCGAAGGTACTGAAGCTTTCTTT
>TRBD1|TRBJ1-1|-|TRBV7-2
CASSSTTGGTEAFF
TGTGCCAGCAGCTCCACCACAGGGGGGACTGAAGCTTTCTTT
>-|TRBJ2-2|-|TRBV27
CASSLRREGGELFF
TGTGCCAGCAGTTTGAGGCGGGAAGGCGGGGAGCTGTTTTTT
>-|TRBJ1-2|few|TRBV19
CASSRPQGFGDGYTF
-
>TRBD1|TRBJ2-2|once|TRBV5-8
CASSYNRGIHGELFF
TGTGCCAGCAGCTACAACAGGGGGATTCACGGGGAGCTGTTTTTT
>-|TRBJ1-1|-|TRBV29-1
CSVYRNTEAFF
TGCAGCGTTTACAGGAACACTGAAGCTTTCTTT
>-|TRBJ1-1|few|TRBV10-3
CAISESLDRVEAFF
TGTGCCATCAGTGAGTCTCTTGACAGAGTAGAAGCTTTCTTT
>-|TRBJ1-5|-|TRBV28
CASSLTWGGVEPQHF
TGTGCCAGCAGTTTAACTTGGGGGGGCGTCGAGCCCCAGCATTTT
>-|TRBJ2-7|-|TRBV4-1
CASSQSSVISYEQYF
TGCGCCAGCAGCCAATCTAGCGTGATCTCCTACGAGCAGTACTTC
>TRBD1|TRBJ1-1|-|TRBV6-6
CASLERGQGGHTEAFF
TGTGCCAGCCTCGAGAGGGGACAGGGGGGTCACACTGAAGCTTTCTTT
>-|TRBJ1-3|many|TRBV6-5
CASYDSSGNTIYF
TGTGCCAGTTATGATAGCTCTGGAAACACCATATATTTT
>-|TRBJ2-7|few|TRBV25-1
CASSEGVRTYEQYF
TGTGCCAGCAGTGAAGGGGTGAGGACCTACGAGCAGTACTTC
>TRBD1|TRBJ1-2|-|TRBV28
CASSRRDRTNYGYTF
TGTGCCAGCAGCCGACGGGACAGAACTAACTATGGCTACACCTTC
>TRBD2|TRBJ2-3|-|TRBV27
CASSFPGLPIPNPTYTQYF
TGTGCCAGCAGTTTCCCGGGACTACCGATACCGAATCCAACCTATACGCAGTATTTT
>-|TRBJ2-1|-|TRBV30
CAWSEQVDEQFF
TGTGCCTGGAGTGAGCAGGTCGATGAGCAGTTCTTC
>-|TRBJ2-7|-|TRBV4-1
CASSQGHLRSSYEQYF
TGCGCCAGCAGCCAAGGGCATTTGAGAAGCTCCTACGAGCAGTACTTC
>-|TRBJ2-7|-|TRBV25-1
CASSERGKWYF
TGTGCCAGCAGTGAACGGGGGAAATGGTACTTC
>TRBD2|TRBJ2-1|-|TRBV27
CASSRLTSGRNYNEQFF
TGTGCCAGCAGTCGGCTCACTAGCGGGAGGAACTACAATGAGCAGTTCTTC
>TRBD2|TRBJ2-1|-|TRBV5-1
CASSTSSGAYNEQFF
TGCGCCAGCAGCACCTCTAGCGGGGCTTACAATGAGCAGTTCTTC